This T cell receptor beta chain comes out of a study of cytomegalovirus exposure and HLA in healthy donors. Turning to the study itself: An analysis done earlier identified more than 90 million unique TCR beta sequences from approximately 200 million T cells. Genotyping showed around 81% of hundreds of donors falling in the Caucasian-associated ancestry cluster. Notes on the study in general: Productive rates of about 90% or about 30% were seen for most TCR beta V segments in an earlier analysis. TCR beta chains numbering approximately 150 were designated cytomegalovirus-associated.

This clone has more than one count but fewer than ten. No antigen is known for it. Vbeta (60) and Jbeta (13) primers were used in the PCR. Assay used: immunoSEQ multiplex PCR; TCRdb lists only in-frame clones, some missing. The sample has roughly 150,000 clones, 65% to 75% seen once. Input material: PBMCs. This clonotype was obtained from a man between 60 and 75 years old in good health and CMV-seronegative.

The CDR3 here is CASSQGGRSSYNEQFF. The DNA for the CDR3 is TGCGCCAGCAGCCAAGGAGGGCGGAGCTCCTACAATGAGCAGTTCTTC. This sequence joins TRBV4-3 and TRBJ2-1; D is possibly TRBD2 (5 bases). V lost 1 base to trimming and J lost 0 bases, with 10 bases between them. Germline CDR1 is LGHNA and CDR2 is YSLEER. This CDR3 spans 16 amino acids.